This T cell receptor beta chain was found in a study of T cell responses to AZD1222 COVID-19 vaccine. Findings of the study overall: Donor demographics were predominantly white British with a female majority; clonal diversity may be underestimated. Spike as a whole was targeted by vaccine-associated CD4 TCRs, dominant at 160-218 and 743-854. Spike-specific TCR breadth and depth both grew after two AZD1222 doses. Baseline seropositivity characterized only a handful of AZD1222 recipients.

As for this clone: What it binds is unknown.

Measured with immunoSEQ multiplex PCR; TCRdb has only the in-frame clones, and not every one. The sample holds approximately 170,000 clones, around 87% seen once. The specimen was peripheral blood, collected on day 0 of AZD1222 vaccination. The TCR comes from an adult in good health.

CDR3 DNA: TGTGCCACCATCCCGGGACAGGGGAGTCAGCCCCAGCATTTT. Translated, it gives CATIPGQGSQPQHF. This chain links TRBV6-2 or TRBV6-3 with TRBJ1-5; 10 bases match TRBD1. Per the germline V gene, CDR1 is MNHEY and CDR2 is SVGEGT. The CDR3 spans 14 residues. Losses at the gene ends were 10 bases for V and 6 bases for J; bases not matched to a gene: 9.